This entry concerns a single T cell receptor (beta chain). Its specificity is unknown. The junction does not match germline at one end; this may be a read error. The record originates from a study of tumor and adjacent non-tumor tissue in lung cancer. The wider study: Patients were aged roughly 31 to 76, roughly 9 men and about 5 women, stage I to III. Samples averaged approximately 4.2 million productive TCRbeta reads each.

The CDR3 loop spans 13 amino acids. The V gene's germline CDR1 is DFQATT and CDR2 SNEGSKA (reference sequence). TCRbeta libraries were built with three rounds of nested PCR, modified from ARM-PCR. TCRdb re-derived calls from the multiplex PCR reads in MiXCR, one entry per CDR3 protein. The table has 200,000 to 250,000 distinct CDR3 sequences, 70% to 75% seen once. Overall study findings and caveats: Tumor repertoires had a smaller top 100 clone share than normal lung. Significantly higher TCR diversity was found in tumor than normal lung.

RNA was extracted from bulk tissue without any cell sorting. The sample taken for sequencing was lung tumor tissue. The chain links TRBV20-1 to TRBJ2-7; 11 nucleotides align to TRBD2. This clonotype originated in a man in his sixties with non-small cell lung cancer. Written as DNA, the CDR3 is TGCAGTGCGCTCGGGACTAGCGGCTACGAGGAGTACTTC. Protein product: CSALGTSGYEEYF.